These T cell receptor beta chains were read from a single sample in a study of breast tumors, draining lymph nodes, adjacent tissues. TCRdb re-called the multiplex PCR reads with MiXCR, one entry per CDR3 protein. The sample has about 15,000 distinct CDR3 sequences, 63% seen once; the top ten hold about 20%. The specimen sequenced was tumor-adjacent breast tissue. The receptors originated from a female donor with breast cancer. Some clones in this sample may be carry-over from other donors' samples. Each CDR3 is given with its conserved first and last residue. D genes are given only for firm matches. The size of a clone is reported for some rows only, either as once, few or many, or as a class for expanded clones.

J,V,size,D,CDR3,DNA
TRBJ2-7,TRBV19,NA,NA,CASSIGKRMAGTYEQSF,TGTGCCAGTAGTATAGGTAAAAGGATGGCAGGGACCTACGAGCAGTCCTTC
TRBJ1-2,TRBV6-2/TRBV6-3,NA,TRBD1,CASSHSIATGNGYTF,TGTGCCAGCAGTCACTCGATTGCGACAGGGAACGGCTACACCTTC
TRBJ1-2,TRBV5-1,medium-sized,NA,CASSLEWGDPNYGYTF,TGCGCCAGCAGCTTGGAATGGGGGGACCCTAACTATGGCTACACCTTC
TRBJ1-6,TRBV7-6,NA,NA,CASSMTGGSDSPLHF,TGTGCCAGCAGCATGACGGGGGGGAGTGATTCGCCCCTCCACTTT
TRBJ1-2,TRBV7-6,NA,NA,CASSDGQNYGYTF,TGTGCCAGCAGCGACGGACAGAACTATGGCTACACCTTC
TRBJ2-7,TRBV30,NA,TRBD2,CAWTSGSEQYF,TGTGCCTGGACTAGCGGGAGCGAGCAGTACTTC
TRBJ1-2,TRBV7-2,NA,TRBD1,CASSLNRDSYGYTF,TGTGCCAGCAGCTTAAACAGGGACAGCTATGGCTACACCTTC
TRBJ1-2,TRBV20-1,medium-sized,TRBD1,CSAPTTGGAYGYTF,TGCAGTGCTCCTACGACAGGGGGCGCCTATGGCTACACCTTC
TRBJ2-3,TRBV12-3/TRBV12-4,NA,NA,CASSLTASGTDTQYF,TGTGCCAGCAGTTTAACGGCTAGCGGCACAGATACGCAGTATTTT
TRBJ2-3,TRBV2,NA,NA,CASSPGFGTDTQYF,TGTGCCAGCAGTCCCGGTTTCGGCACAGATACGCAGTATTTT
TRBJ2-7,TRBV7-2,NA,TRBD1,CASSLGNGQGYF,TGTGCCAGCAGCTTAGGGAACGGACAGGGGTACTTC
TRBJ1-6,TRBV2,once,TRBD1,CAGRTGAKSPLHF,TGTGCCGGACGGACAGGGGCAAAATCACCCCTCCACTTT
TRBJ1-6,TRBV6-6,medium-sized,NA,CASSHPYRESPLHF,TGTGCCAGCAGTCACCCCTACAGGGAGTCACCCCTCCACTTT
TRBJ2-7,TRBV20-1,many,NA,CSARGDTGEGYEQYF,TGCAGTGCTAGAGGTGACACGGGAGAGGGGTACGAGCAGTACTTC
TRBJ1-2,TRBV5-5,NA,NA,CASSLVPTEVNYGYTF,TGTGCCAGCAGCTTGGTTCCGACGGAGGTTAACTATGGCTACACCTTC
TRBJ2-1,TRBV4-1,NA,NA,CASSQFTTVGNEQFF,TGCGCCAGCAGCCAATTCACGACAGTCGGGAATGAGCAGTTCTTC
TRBJ2-5,TRBV7-9,NA,TRBD1,CASSSGTGRALVGQETQYF,TGTGCCAGCAGCTCCGGGACAGGGAGGGCGCTCGTTGGGCAAGAGACCCAGTACTTC
TRBJ2-2,TRBV3-1,once,NA,CASSHWTGELFF,TGCGCCAGCAGCCACTGGACCGGGGAGCTGTTTTTT
TRBJ1-2,TRBV4-2,medium-sized,NA,CASSQEAVYGYTF,TGTGCCAGCAGCCAAGAGGCAGTTTATGGCTACACCTTC
TRBJ1-1,TRBV6-5,many,NA,CASTRESMNTEAFF,TGTGCCAGCACACGCGAGTCCATGAACACTGAAGCTTTCTTT
TRBJ1-2,TRBV5-1,medium-sized,NA,CASSGQFVEGYTF,TGCGCCAGCAGTGGACAGTTCGTGGAAGGCTACACCTTC
TRBJ2-3,TRBV11-3,NA,NA,CASSFGSRTDTRYF,TGTGCCAGCAGCTTTGGTTCACGCACAGATACGCGGTATTTT
TRBJ2-7,TRBV5-6,medium-sized,NA,CASSLNRYEQYF,TGTGCCAGCAGCCTCAATCGGTACGAGCAGTACTTC
TRBJ2-7,TRBV5-1,NA,NA,CASSLGPSTDEQYF,TGCGCCAGCAGCTTGGGTCCGAGTACGGACGAGCAGTACTTC
TRBJ2-3,TRBV7-9,NA,TRBD2,CASSFTSGSTDTQYF,TGTGCCAGCAGCTTCACTAGCGGGAGCACAGATACGCAGTATTTT